The next 18 T cell receptor beta chains were all read from a single sample in a study of T cells in Graves' hyperthyroidism and ophthalmopathy. Amplification yielded TCR beta CDR3 regions, with RNA transcripts as the source. HTBI primers were the set used in a first-round RT-PCR of the TCR CDR3. TCRdb redid the calling of the multiplex PCR reads with MiXCR, one entry per CDR3 protein. The sample records around 700,000 distinct CDR3 sequences, approximately 40% being singletons. The sample was blood. All receptors come from a woman aged 40 to 50 with Graves' hyperthyroidism.

This clonotype came up many times. The CDR3 DNA reads as TGTGCCAGCAGCAGGGGGGCGGCCCTCGATTCACCCCTCCACTTT. It is translated as CASSRGAALDSPLHF. The V call is TRBV14, the J call TRBJ1-6; maybe TRBD1 (6 bases). The V end lost 5 bases, the J end lost 8 bases, and 16 bases lay between the germline ends. The CDR3 consists of 15 residues. From germline, CDR1 is SGHDN and CDR2 FVKESK. Full variable domain (missing parts from reference TRBV14 and TRBJ1-6): EAGVTQFPSHSVIEKGQTVTLRCDPISGHDNLYWYRRVMGKEIKFLLHFVKESKQDESGMPNNRFLAERTGGTYSTLKVQPAELEDSGVYFCASSRGAALDSPLHFGNGTRLTVT.

This clonotype has just a few counts. The chain links TRBV20-1 to TRBJ1-1, with unresolved D. Trimming removed 3 bases from V and 4 bases from J, with 9 bases in between. This CDR3 contains 12 residues. Germline V gives CDR1 DFQATT, CDR2 SNEGSKA (reference sequence). CDR3 DNA: TGCAGTGCTAGCCAAATTGGCACTGAAGCTTTCTTT. It yields the protein CSASQIGTEAFF.

On this clonotype: A much larger clone is a single base away; this may be a read error. The J gene is TRBJ1-2, the V gene TRBV7-2; D might be TRBD1 (6 bases). Trimming took off 1 base at V and 4 bases at J, with 13 bases between the two ends. The CDR3 has 15 residues. CDR1 and CDR2 from the germline V gene are SGHTA and FQGNSA. The CDR3 nucleotides are TGTACCAGCAGCTTAGTGCAGGGGTCGTCCTATGGCTACACCTTC. Its protein is CTSSLVQGSSYGYTF.

This clonotype was recorded many times. This chain joins TRBV19 and TRBJ1-3, with D possibly matching TRBD1 (5 bases). Germline CDR1 reads LNHDA; CDR2 reads SQIVND (reference sequence). CDR3 length: 14 residues. Between the trimmed V and J ends, which lost 4 bases and 0 bases, there was a span of 7 bases. In DNA form, the CDR3 reads TGTGCCAGTAGTAGCAGGGTCTCTGGAAACACCATATATTTT. As protein: CASSSRVSGNTIYF.

The table lists this clonotype with a few counts. The rearrangement links TRBV27 to TRBJ1-6; 9 nucleotides agree with TRBD1. The germline CDR1 and CDR2 sequences are MNHEY and SMNVEV (reference sequence). CDR3 length: 14 residues. With V trimmed by 6 bases and J by 10 bases, 7 bases remained unmatched. The CDR3 here is CASRPGQGYSPLHF. The CDR3 coding sequence is TGTGCCAGCAGACCGGGACAGGGTTACTCACCCCTCCACTTT.

This clonotype was counted ten times or more. J is TRBJ1-1 and V is TRBV29-1, with D possibly being TRBD1 (5 bases). Germline V lookup: CDR1 SQVTM, CDR2 ANQGSEA. The ends were cut back, 5 bases at V and 5 bases at J, with 15 bases in the middle. The CDR3 is made up of 13 amino acids. CDR3 coding DNA: TGCAGCGTTCTACATCAGGGAGGGACTGAAGCTTTCTTT. It translates to CSVLHQGGTEAFF.

The sample holds many counts of this clonotype. The V gene is TRBV19, the J gene TRBJ2-6, with unresolved D. Per the germline V gene, CDR1 is LNHDA and CDR2 is SQIVND (reference sequence). The V end was cut by 2 bases, the J end by 0 bases, with 5 bases between. This CDR3 region has 15 residues. The DNA of the CDR3 is TGTGCCAGTAGTATACAGGTCTCTGGGGCCAACGTCCTGACTTTC. Its translation: CASSIQVSGANVLTF. Variable domain in full (rest from reference TRBV19 and TRBJ2-6): DGGITQSPKYLFRKEGQNVTLSCEQNLNHDAMYWYRQDPGQGLRLIYYSQIVNDFQKGDIAEGYSVSREKKESFPLTVTSAQKNPTAFYLCASSIQVSGANVLTFGAGSRLTVL.

Details on this clonotype: A read error may be the cause here, since a much bigger clone is one base away. The rearrangement links TRBV20-1 to TRBJ1-1; 7 nucleotides align to TRBD1. The CDR3 is 12 amino acids. Germline assignment: CDR1 DFQATT and CDR2 SNEGSKA (reference sequence). CDR3 sequence reads: CSAGEDRLEAFF. CDR3 nucleotide sequence: TGCAGTGCTGGAGAGGACAGGCTTGAAGCTTTCTTT.

The J gene is TRBJ2-5, the V gene TRBV6-1; TRBD1 aligns across 7 bases. The trim removed 5 bases at V and 9 bases at J, leaving 18 bases unmatched. CDR3 length: 16 residues. Germline lookup yields CDR1 MNHNS and CDR2 SASEGT. The CDR3 DNA is TGTGCCAGCAGTAGAACAGGGGTGGTTGGATTCGAGGCCCAGTACTTC. Protein sequence: CASSRTGVVGFEAQYF.

This clonotype was counted a few times. The CDR3: CASSLLQQTGELFF. The CDR3 DNA is TGTGCCAGCAGTCTCCTACAACAAACCGGGGAGCTGTTTTTT. The chain links TRBV6-5 to TRBJ2-2, with D unclear. V was shortened by 5 bases and J by 5 bases, with 12 bases between the two germline ends. CDR1 is MNHEY, CDR2 SVGAGI, per germline. CDR3 length: 14 residues.

This rearrangement joins TRBV7-2 to TRBJ2-5, with 7 bases aligning to TRBD2. This CDR3 region has 15 residues. The V and J ends lost 2 bases and 1 base, in that order; junction bases with no gene match: 4. Germline CDR1 and CDR2: SGHTA and FQGNSA. The CDR3 coding sequence is TGTGCCAGCAGCTTATCCCCGGGGGGCCAAGAGACCCAGTACTTC. It codes for CASSLSPGGQETQYF. Filled out from reference TRBV7-2 and TRBJ2-5, the complete variable domain reads GAGVSQSPSNKVTEKGKDVELRCDPISGHTALYWYRQSLGQGLEFLIYFQGNSAPDKSGLPSDRFSAERTGGSVSTLTIQRTQQEDSAVYLCASSLSPGGQETQYFGPGTRLLVL.

This sequence joins TRBV20-1 and TRBJ2-7; D is undetermined. V was clipped by 2 bases and J by 0 bases, with 23 bases between them. Germline lookup yields CDR1 DFQATT and CDR2 SNEGSKA (reference sequence). CDR3 length: 18 residues. The CDR3 loop is CSARTPTATSIFSYEQYF. The CDR3 nucleotides read TGCAGTGCTAGAACCCCGACGGCTACCTCGATATTCTCCTACGAGCAGTACTTC.

The rearrangement uses TRBV9 and TRBJ1-1; no definite D call. V was cut by 1 base and J by 1 base, with 8 bases left in between. Germline loops: CDR1 SGDLS, CDR2 YYNGEE. The CDR3 has 14 amino acids. The CDR3 protein is CASSVSTENTEAFF. The DNA for the CDR3 is TGTGCCAGCAGCGTAAGTACAGAGAACACTGAAGCTTTCTTT.

This clonotype has only a few counts. The chain couples TRBV6-2 or TRBV6-3 to TRBJ1-6; D may be TRBD1 (5 bases). From germline, CDR1 is MNHEY and CDR2 SVGEGT. V lost 8 bases to trimming and J lost 10 bases, with 21 bases between them. This CDR3 spans 15 amino acids. CDR3 sequence: CASQTTTATGSPLHF. CDR3 DNA: TGTGCCAGCCAAACTACGACAGCTACCGGCTCACCCCTCCACTTT.

Ten or more counts support this clonotype. The genes are TRBV12-3 or TRBV12-4 and TRBJ1-2; a possible D gene is TRBD1 (6 bases). Trimming took off 6 bases at V and 5 bases at J, with 10 bases between the two ends. The CDR3 runs 12 residues. CDR3 bases: TGTGCCAGCAGACAGGGCTGGTATGGCTACACCTTC. This sequence encodes CASRQGWYGYTF.

There are a few counts of this clonotype. CDR3 in amino acids: CASSLVSGQGYEQYF. The CDR3, as DNA: TGTGCCAGCAGCTTAGTCTCGGGACAGGGATACGAGCAGTACTTC. V and J are TRBV11-2 and TRBJ2-7, with 9 positions matching TRBD1. The V and J ends lost 1 base and 4 bases, in that order; junction bases with no gene match: 5. In germline, CDR1 is SGHAT, CDR2 FQNNGV. This CDR3 is 15 amino acids long.

This clonotype was counted a few times. The chain links TRBV5-4 to TRBJ1-1; the D is unclear. The CDR3 has 15 residues. Germline CDR1 and CDR2: SGHNT and YYREEE (reference sequence). The V and J ends lost 1 base and 4 bases respectively, with 14 bases between them. The CDR3 DNA follows: TGTGCCAGCAGCTTGCTGTGGGTTCGGGTCACTGAAGCTTTCTTT. Amino acids: CASSLLWVRVTEAFF.

Only a few counts were recorded for this clonotype. This chain connects TRBV7-2 to TRBJ2-5; the D gene is possibly TRBD2 (5 bases). The CDR3 has 15 residues. Germline V gene lookup returns CDR1 SGHTA and CDR2 FQGNSA. Trimming took off 2 bases at V and 1 base at J, with 11 bases between the two ends. This CDR3 reads CASSLSPSPQETQYF. The CDR3, as DNA: TGTGCCAGCAGCTTAAGTCCTAGCCCCCAAGAGACCCAGTACTTC.